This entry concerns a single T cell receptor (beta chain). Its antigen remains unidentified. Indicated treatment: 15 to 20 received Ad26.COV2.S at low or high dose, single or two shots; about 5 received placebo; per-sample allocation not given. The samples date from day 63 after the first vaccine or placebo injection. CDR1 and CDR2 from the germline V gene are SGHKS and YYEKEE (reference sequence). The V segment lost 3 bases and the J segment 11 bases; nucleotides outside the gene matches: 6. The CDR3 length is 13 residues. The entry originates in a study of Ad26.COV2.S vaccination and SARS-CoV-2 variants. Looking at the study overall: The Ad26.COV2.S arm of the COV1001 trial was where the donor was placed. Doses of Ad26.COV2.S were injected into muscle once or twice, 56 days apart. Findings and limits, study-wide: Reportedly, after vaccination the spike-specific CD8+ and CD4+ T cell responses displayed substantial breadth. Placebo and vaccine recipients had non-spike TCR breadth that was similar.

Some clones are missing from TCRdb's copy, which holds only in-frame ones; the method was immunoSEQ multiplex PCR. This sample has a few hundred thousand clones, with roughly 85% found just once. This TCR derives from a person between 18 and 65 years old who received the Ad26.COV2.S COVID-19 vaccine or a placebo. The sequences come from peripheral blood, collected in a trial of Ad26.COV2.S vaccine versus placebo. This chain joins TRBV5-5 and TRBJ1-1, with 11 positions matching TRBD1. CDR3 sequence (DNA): TGTGCCAGCAGCTCAGGACAGGGGGCTAATGCTTTCTTT. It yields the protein CASSSGQGANAFF.